The next 26 T cell receptor beta chains were all read from a single sample in a study of OX40 agonist ivuxolimab in advanced cancers. Data came from immunoSEQ multiplex PCR; TCRdb stores just in-frame clones and leaves some out. The sample comprises approximately 70,000 clones, around 90% of which are singletons, and around 0.97% rests with the top ten. The sequencing here drew on CD4+ or CD8+ T cells sorted from blood, taken in a trial of the OX40 agonist ivuxolimab. These receptors all come from an adult with an advanced solid tumor such as melanoma, head and neck, liver or kidney cancer.

This clone has only a few counts. The chain has TRBV7-9 and TRBJ1-2, with 10 bases identical to TRBD1. Germline-derived CDR1 and CDR2 are SEHNR and FQNEAQ (reference sequence). The CDR3 is 15 residues long. The junction had 2 bases not matched to a gene; V was cut back by 0 bases and J by 4 bases. CDR3 sequence reads: CASSLAGTGAYGYTF. The CDR3 region has the DNA TGTGCCAGCAGCTTAGCCGGGACAGGGGCCTATGGCTACACCTTC.

In this sample, this clone turned up a few times. The CDR3 loop is CASSLLGRETEAFF. The CDR3 nucleotides are TGTGCCAGCAGCTTGTTGGGGAGGGAAACTGAAGCTTTCTTT. The V and J genes are TRBV5-6 and TRBJ1-1; D is undetermined. This CDR3 has 14 residues. V was cut by 1 base and J by 5 bases, with 12 bases left in between. The germline CDR1 and CDR2 sequences are SGHDT and YYEEEE.

The V and J genes are TRBV19 and TRBJ1-1; TRBD1 is a possible D gene (6 bases). The CDR3 covers 17 residues. The germline V and J ends were trimmed by 0 bases and 0 bases, with 14 bases remaining between them. Germline loops: CDR1 LNHDA, CDR2 SQIVND (reference sequence). CDR3 sequence: CASSIDGRGRMNTEAFF. Written as DNA, the CDR3 is TGTGCCAGTAGTATAGATGGCAGGGGAAGAATGAACACTGAAGCTTTCTTT.

The chain joins TRBV28 to TRBJ2-1, with a weak D call TRBD2 (6 bases). From germline, CDR1 is MDHEN and CDR2 SYDVKM. This CDR3 is 12 amino acids long. Trimming removed 5 bases from V and 15 bases from J, with 17 bases in between. In DNA form, the CDR3 reads TGTGCCAGCAGTCTCGGGGGTCTAAGGTGGTTCTTC. Translating gives CASSLGGLRWFF. Filled out from reference TRBV28 and TRBJ2-1, the complete variable domain reads DVKVTQSSRYLVKRTGEKVFLECVQDMDHENMFWYRQDPGLGLRLIYFSYDVKMKEKGDIPEGYSVSREKKERFSLILESASTNQTSMYLCASSLGGLRWFFGPGTRLTVL.

The CDR3 protein is CASSPERQNTEAFF. The CDR3 nucleotides read TGTGCCAGCTCACCGGAACGGCAGAACACTGAAGCTTTCTTT. This sequence joins TRBV18 and TRBJ1-1; D not resolved. Between the trimmed V and J ends, which lost 3 bases and 1 base, there was a span of 9 bases. The CDR3 consists of 14 residues. Germline lookup yields CDR1 KGHSH and CDR2 LQKENI.

The CDR3 reads CASSGSTGGVEKLFF. The CDR3 DNA reads TGCGCCAGCAGCGGGTCAACAGGGGGGGTTGAAAAACTGTTTTTT. This rearrangement joins TRBV5-1 to TRBJ1-4; 8 bases align to TRBD1. CDR3 length: 15 amino acids. In germline, CDR1 is SGHRS, CDR2 YFSETQ. Losses at the gene ends were 4 bases for V and 7 bases for J; bases not matched to a gene: 9.

V usage is TRBV4-1 and J usage is TRBJ1-6; the D gene is possibly TRBD1 (5 bases). Trimming took 1 base from V and 7 from J, leaving 11 bases between them. The germline gives CDR1 MGHRA, CDR2 YSYEKL. The length of the CDR3 is 15 residues. CDR3 loop: CASSQGEGANSPLHF. The CDR3 DNA sequence: TGCGCCAGCAGCCAAGGGGAAGGGGCCAATTCACCCCTCCACTTT.

This clone has more than one count but fewer than ten. The J gene is TRBJ1-1, the V gene TRBV5-1; the match to TRBD1 covers 10 bases. The germline gives CDR1 SGHRS, CDR2 YFSETQ. This CDR3 is built from 13 residues. J lost 3 bases, V lost 10 bases, and 6 bases had no gene match. The CDR3 DNA reads as TGCGCCTGCCGACAGGGGGCAGACACTGAAGCTTTCTTT. Translated: CACRQGADTEAFF.

This clone has just a few counts. The V call is TRBV7-9, the J call TRBJ2-3, with a weak D call TRBD2 (6 bases). V lost 6 bases to trimming and J lost 6 bases, with 13 bases between them. CDR1 is SEHNR and CDR2 is FQNEAQ in the germline V gene (reference sequence). CDR3 length equals 13 residues. The CDR3 nucleotides read TGTGCCAGCAGAGCCTTGGCGGGGGATACGCAGTATTTT. Translated: CASRALAGDTQYF.

This clone was detected once. This sequence joins TRBV28 and TRBJ2-5, with D hard to call. There are 11 residues in the CDR3. CDR1 is MDHEN and CDR2 is SYDVKM in the germline V gene. V lost 1 base and J lost 9, with 6 bases in between. The CDR3 bases are TGTGCCAGCAGTTTATACCCAGCCCAGTACTTC. It yields the protein CASSLYPAQYF. Variable domain in full (rest from reference TRBV28 and TRBJ2-5): DVKVTQSSRYLVKRTGEKVFLECVQDMDHENMFWYRQDPGLGLRLIYFSYDVKMKEKGDIPEGYSVSREKKERFSLILESASTNQTSMYLCASSLYPAQYFGPGTRLLVL.

The J gene is TRBJ2-3, the V gene TRBV9; 13 bases map to TRBD2. Germline CDR1 reads SGDLS; CDR2 reads YYNGEE. Trimming removed 4 bases from V and 6 bases from J; junction bases left unmatched: 8. This CDR3 spans 16 amino acids. The CDR3, as DNA: TGTGCCAGCAGCTGGGGGACTAGCGGGAAAGGGGATACGCAGTATTTT. Its protein product is CASSWGTSGKGDTQYF.

The genes are TRBV7-9 and TRBJ1-1; D is ambiguous. Trimming pared 5 bases from V and 4 bases from J, leaving 11 bases between. Germline CDR1 and CDR2: SEHNR and FQNEAQ (reference sequence). The CDR3 spans 13 residues. CDR3 in DNA: TGTGCCAGCAGCCCCCGGCAGGCCACTGAAGCTTTCTTT. It translates to CASSPRQATEAFF.

V usage is TRBV29-1 and J usage is TRBJ2-3, with D possibly TRBD2 on 6 matching bases. This CDR3 comprises 13 residues. CDR1 SQVTM and CDR2 ANQGSEA come from the germline V gene. CDR3 residues: CSGRGILTDTQYF. In DNA form, the CDR3 reads TGCTCTGGCCGGGGGATCCTCACAGATACGCAGTATTTT.

The chain combines TRBV19 with TRBJ2-7; 9 nucleotides align to TRBD1. The CDR3 runs 14 residues. The V segment lost 6 bases and the J segment 3 bases; nucleotides outside the gene matches: 6. Germline assignment: CDR1 LNHDA and CDR2 SQIVND (reference sequence). CDR3 DNA: TGTGCCAGTAGCCATGGGACAGGGTTCTACGAGCAGTACTTC. It codes for CASSHGTGFYEQYF.

The rearrangement joins TRBV2 to TRBJ1-2; D remains ambiguous. CDR1 is SNHLY, CDR2 FYNNEI, per germline. The CDR3 consists of 12 residues. The ends were cut back, 2 bases at V and 6 bases at J, with 7 bases in the middle. Here the CDR3 reads CASSERRDGYTF. DNA of the CDR3: TGTGCCAGCAGTGAAAGGAGAGATGGCTACACCTTC.

The gene calls are TRBV28 and TRBJ2-3; D unclear. This CDR3 region has 10 residues. V lost 4 bases to trimming and J lost 7 bases, with 3 bases between them. Germline V gene data show CDR1 as MDHEN and CDR2 as SYDVKM. The CDR3 region is CASSSYTQYF. CDR3 coding DNA: TGTGCCAGCAGTTCTTATACGCAGTATTTT.

The V gene is TRBV5-1, the J gene TRBJ2-3; D gene uncertain. V was trimmed by 1 base and J by 1 base, leaving 7 bases between them. Germline V CDR1 and CDR2: SGHRS, YFSETQ. The length of the CDR3 is 14 residues. CDR3 nucleotides: TGCGCCAGCAGCTTGTTGACGGGCACAGATACGCAGTATTTT. It encodes CASSLLTGTDTQYF.

The chain joins TRBV19 to TRBJ2-1, with D perhaps matching TRBD2 (6 bases). V was shortened by 5 bases and J by 7 bases, with 18 bases between the two germline ends. In germline, CDR1 is LNHDA, CDR2 SQIVND (reference sequence). The length of the CDR3 is 15 residues. The CDR3 spells CASSASSVPRNEQFF. CDR3 nucleotides: TGTGCCAGTAGTGCGTCTAGCGTACCTCGGAATGAGCAGTTCTTC.

The chain couples TRBV6-5 to TRBJ1-1; a weak D match, TRBD1 (6 bases). Germline values: CDR1 MNHEY, CDR2 SVGAGI. This CDR3 has 14 residues. Trimming removed 5 bases at V and 0 bases at J, with 10 bases between. CDR3 nucleotide sequence: TGTGCCAGCAGTCGGGACACCATGAACACTGAAGCTTTCTTT. Encoded protein: CASSRDTMNTEAFF.

This rearrangement joins TRBV5-6 to TRBJ2-7; a possible D gene is TRBD2 (5 bases). The CDR3 sequence is 13 residues long. Germline V gene lookup returns CDR1 SGHDT and CDR2 YYEEEE. V was pared by 6 bases and J by 6 bases, with 16 bases between. This CDR3 reads CASILTLGGEQYF. CDR3 DNA: TGTGCCAGCATACTTACTCTAGGAGGCGAGCAGTACTTC.

V is TRBV10-3 and J is TRBJ2-7; D may match TRBD1 or TRBD2 (7 bases each). Germline values: CDR1 ENHRY, CDR2 SYGVKD. The V end was cut by 10 bases, the J end by 6 bases, with 25 bases between. The length of the CDR3 is 15 residues. CDR3 sequence reads: CATTRGGPISSEQYF. CDR3 nucleotides: TGTGCCACGACCAGGGGGGGGCCTATTTCGAGCGAGCAGTACTTC.

CDR3 amino acids: CAINLGQSYEQYF. The DNA for the CDR3 is TGTGCCATCAATCTCGGACAGAGCTACGAGCAGTACTTC. The chain employs TRBV10-3 and TRBJ2-7, with D possibly being TRBD1 (6 bases). The CDR3 consists of 13 residues. Per germline, CDR1 ENHRY and CDR2 SYGVKD. The germline V and J ends were trimmed by 7 bases and 3 bases, with 13 bases remaining between them.

The gene calls are TRBV12-5 and TRBJ2-7; 7 nucleotides match TRBD1. The CDR3 runs 14 residues. Per the germline V gene, CDR1 is LGHNT and CDR2 is FRNRAP. With 6 bases clipped from V and 1 base from J, the junction kept 6 bases outside the gene matches. CDR3 coding DNA: TGTGCTAGTGGACGAGACAGGGCTTCCTACGAGCAGTACTTC. Protein sequence: CASGRDRASYEQYF. The whole variable domain, remainder taken from reference TRBV12-5 and TRBJ2-7, is DARVTQTPRHKVTEMGQEVTMRCQPILGHNTVFWYRQTMMQGLELLAYFRNRAPLDDSGMPKDRFSAEMPDATLATLKIQPSEPRDSAVYFCASGRDRASYEQYFGPGTRLTVT.

This clone was recorded only once. This chain uses TRBV5-4 with TRBJ2-5; D ambiguous. The J call is in doubt because the DNA end fits TRBJ2-7 better. The CDR3 runs 16 residues. Germline V gene sequence: CDR1 SGHNT, CDR2 YYREEE (reference sequence). The CDR3 DNA sequence: TGTGCCAGCAGCTCATTCCTTAGGGCCCTCTATAACGAGCAGTACTTC. This gives the protein CASSSFLRALYNEQYF.

In its sample, this clone was seen once. The J gene is TRBJ2-3, the V gene TRBV11-2; 9 bases agree with TRBD2. CDR1 SGHAT and CDR2 FQNNGV come from the germline V gene. J was trimmed by 3 bases and V by 2 bases; bases with no gene match: 0. The CDR3 length is 14 residues. CDR3 loop: CASSLLAGTDTQYF. The CDR3 DNA sequence: TGTGCCAGCAGCTTACTAGCGGGAACAGATACGCAGTATTTT. The variable domain in full, with the rest retrieved from reference TRBV11-2 and TRBJ2-3, is EAGVAQSPRYKIIEKRQSVAFWCNPISGHATLYWYQQILGQGPKLLIQFQNNGVVDDSQLPKDRFSAERLKGVDSTLKIQPAKLEDSAVYLCASSLLAGTDTQYFGPGTRLTVL.

The chain combines TRBV19 with TRBJ1-5; TRBD1 agrees at 7 bases. There are 14 residues in the CDR3. V lost 4 bases and J lost 7; bases outside the gene matches: 7. From germline, CDR1 is LNHDA and CDR2 SQIVND (reference sequence). The chain's CDR3 is CASSTGTDGQPQHF. Here the CDR3 DNA reads TGTGCCAGTAGTACCGGGACAGACGGGCAGCCCCAGCATTTT.